One and the same sample provided the 19 T cell receptor beta chains below, sequenced in a study of cytomegalovirus exposure and HLA in healthy donors. The PCR used 60 Vbeta and 13 Jbeta primers. TCRdb's copy holds only in-frame clones and misses some; the assay was immunoSEQ multiplex PCR. The data contain approximately 80,000 clones, about 77% of them singletons. Sequenced sample: PBMCs. The receptor source for this set is a man aged 55-75 years in good health and CMV-seronegative.

The chain has TRBV6-6 and TRBJ1-1, with D unclear. This CDR3 is 12 amino acids long. Germline CDR1 reads MNHNY; CDR2 reads SVGAGI (reference sequence). Trimming took off 4 bases at V and 7 bases at J, with 10 bases between the two ends. CDR3 loop: CASSSGMVEAFF. The DNA for the CDR3 is TGTGCCAGCAGTTCCGGGATGGTTGAAGCTTTCTTT.

Worth noting for this clone: The germline gene is not matched at one end of the junction; a read error may be the cause. The chain links TRBV14 to TRBJ1-4; TRBD1 matches 9 bases. Per germline, CDR1 SGHDN and CDR2 FVKESK. This CDR3 has 14 residues. CDR3 bases: TGTGCCGGCAGCCGGGGGACAGGGAGCGAAAAACTGTTTTTT. This gives the protein CAGSRGTGSEKLFF.

The rearrangement joins TRBV2 to TRBJ1-3; no definite D call. The length of the CDR3 is 14 residues. Germline assignment: CDR1 SNHLY and CDR2 FYNNEI. The V gene lost 5 bases and the J gene lost 8 bases, with 16 bases spanning the gap. CDR3 protein: CASSSRYGVDTIYF. The DNA for the CDR3 is TGTGCCAGCAGTTCGAGATACGGGGTGGACACCATATATTTT.

The chain joins TRBV30 to TRBJ2-3; D may be TRBD2 (7 bases). V was trimmed by 4 bases and J by 4 bases, leaving 15 bases between them. This CDR3 is 14 amino acids long. The germline V gene encodes CDR1 GTSNPN and CDR2 SVGIG (reference sequence). The CDR3 spells CAWTPGGGADTQYF. The CDR3, as DNA: TGTGCCTGGACGCCGGGGGGCGGCGCAGATACGCAGTATTTT.

The rearrangement joins TRBV6-5 to TRBJ1-1; D might be TRBD1 (5 bases). The germline V gene encodes CDR1 MNHEY and CDR2 SVGAGI. V was pared by 8 bases and J by 4 bases, with 11 bases between. The CDR3 extends over 12 amino acids. CDR3 amino acids: CASSHGGTEAFF. CDR3 in DNA: TGTGCCAGCTCCCACGGGGGCACTGAAGCTTTCTTT.

This chain links TRBV25-1 with TRBJ1-4, with no clear D. Germline V gene lookup returns CDR1 MGHDK and CDR2 SYGVNS. V lost 5 bases, J lost 3 bases, and 7 bases lay in between. This CDR3 has 13 residues. The CDR3 reads CASSSGPNEKLFF. CDR3 coding DNA: TGTGCCAGCAGTAGTGGGCCTAATGAAAAACTGTTTTTT.

V usage is TRBV15 and J usage is TRBJ2-5; 11 bases are shared with TRBD2. V gave up 5 bases and J gave up 5 bases; unmatched junction bases: 10. The CDR3 is 16 amino acids. The germline CDR1 and CDR2 sequences are LNHNV and YYDKDF (reference sequence). CDR3 protein: CATSPHSGGAAETQYF. The CDR3 region has the DNA TGTGCCACCAGCCCCCATAGCGGGGGGGCCGCGGAGACCCAGTACTTC.

The chain joins TRBV5-1 to TRBJ2-5; TRBD1 aligns across 9 bases. The CDR3 covers 15 residues. The junction had 5 bases not matched to a gene; V was cut back by 0 bases and J by 5 bases. CDR1 SGHRS and CDR2 YFSETQ come from the germline V gene. CDR3 in DNA: TGCGCCAGCAGCTTGGTTGTGACAGGGGGGGAGACCCAGTACTTC. Translation: CASSLVVTGGETQYF.

The chain carries TRBV7-3 and TRBJ1-6; D perhaps matches TRBD1 (6 bases). The CDR3 consists of 15 residues. V was trimmed by 1 base and J by 6 bases, leaving 10 bases between them. The germline gives CDR1 SGHTA, CDR2 FQGTGA. This CDR3 reads CASSLSQGSNSPLHF. In nucleotides, the CDR3 is TGTGCCAGCAGCTTAAGTCAGGGGTCTAATTCACCCCTCCACTTT.

This chain joins TRBV6-6 and TRBJ2-1; 7 positions agree with TRBD2. V shed 0 bases and J 6 bases; nucleotides not matched to a gene: 2. Per germline, CDR1 MNHNY and CDR2 SVGAGI (reference sequence). There are 14 residues in the CDR3. The DNA of the CDR3 is TGTGCCAGCAGTTACTCGGGACTATCCAATGAGCAGTTCTTC. This sequence encodes CASSYSGLSNEQFF.

This clone has a single count. The chain has TRBV7-9 and TRBJ2-7; 8 bases map to TRBD1. CDR1 and CDR2 from the germline V gene are SEHNR and FQNEAQ (reference sequence). This CDR3 region has 15 residues. The V and J ends lost 5 bases and 4 bases, in that order; junction bases with no gene match: 10. The CDR3 sequence: CASSDPGQGRYEQYF. CDR3 nucleotide sequence: TGTGCCAGCAGCGACCCTGGACAGGGAAGGTACGAGCAGTACTTC.

This CDR3 reads CASSGSGARAFF. DNA of the CDR3: TGTGCCAGCAGTGGGTCAGGGGCGCGCGCTTTCTTT. The gene calls are TRBV28 and TRBJ1-1; D possibly corresponds to TRBD1 (6 bases). The ends were cut back, 5 bases at V and 11 bases at J, with 15 bases in the middle. Per the germline V gene, CDR1 is MDHEN and CDR2 is SYDVKM. This CDR3 has 12 amino acids.

This rearrangement joins TRBV4-1 to TRBJ1-1; D is possibly TRBD1 (5 bases). This CDR3 is 15 amino acids long. Germline V gene lookup returns CDR1 MGHRA and CDR2 YSYEKL. The V and J ends lost 4 bases and 3 bases respectively, with 15 bases between them. Here the CDR3 DNA reads TGCGCCAGCAGCCCCCTAGCGGGGCGGGACACTGAAGCTTTCTTT. It encodes CASSPLAGRDTEAFF.

V and J are TRBV21-1 and TRBJ2-5; TRBD2 is the table's D call and was not checked against the DNA. The DNA end favors TRBJ2-7, so the J call may be wrong. TRBV21-1 is designated a pseudogene. This CDR3 region has 11 residues. The CDR3 loop reads CARNVNYEQYF. CDR3 nucleotide sequence: TGTGCCAGGAACGTTAACTACGAGCAGTACTTC.

The J gene is TRBJ1-1, the V gene TRBV7-7; D remains ambiguous. Germline V gives CDR1 SSHAT, CDR2 FNYEAQ (reference sequence). The length of the CDR3 is 13 residues. V lost 5 bases, J lost 3 bases, and 10 bases lay in between. CDR3 sequence: CASSQEVDTEAFF. The CDR3 DNA follows: TGTGCCAGCAGCCAGGAGGTAGACACTGAAGCTTTCTTT.

This chain links TRBV2 with TRBJ2-5; 14 bases are a match to TRBD2. The J call is doubtful: the DNA matches TRBJ2-7 better. The CDR3 extends over 14 amino acids. The V gene's germline CDR1 is SNHLY and CDR2 FYNNEI. This CDR3 reads CASPGLAGAYEQYF. The CDR3 DNA reads TGTGCCAGTCCGGGACTAGCGGGGGCCTACGAGCAGTACTTC.

The chain has TRBV9 and TRBJ2-1; D is unclear. The CDR3 has 12 amino acids. The germline V and J ends were trimmed by 2 bases and 7 bases, with 7 bases remaining between them. CDR1 SGDLS and CDR2 YYNGEE come from the germline V gene. DNA of the CDR3: TGTGCCAGCAGCGTTCCAGGTAATGAGCAGTTCTTC. Protein product: CASSVPGNEQFF. Full variable domain (outside the CDR3, taken from reference TRBV9 and TRBJ2-1): DSGVTQTPKHLITATGQRVTLRCSPRSGDLSVYWYQQSLDQGLQFLIQYYNGEERAKGNILERFSAQQFPDLHSELNLSSLELGDSALYFCASSVPGNEQFFGPGTRLTVL.

The chain carries TRBV7-9 and TRBJ2-3; D is unclear. CDR3 length equals 15 residues. The V and J ends lost 5 bases and 1 base respectively, with 13 bases between them. Per the germline V gene, CDR1 is SEHNR and CDR2 is FQNEAQ (reference sequence). The CDR3, as DNA: TGTGCCAGCAGCGTCACTCAATCGGGCACAGATACGCAGTATTTT. The encoded protein is CASSVTQSGTDTQYF.

J is TRBJ2-7 and V is TRBV5-1; the D gene is possibly TRBD2 (6 bases). The germline gives CDR1 SGHRS, CDR2 YFSETQ. V lost 1 base, J lost 6 bases, and 14 bases lay in between. The CDR3 totals 14 residues. The CDR3 bases are TGCGCCAGCAGCTTGTTGTCGGACGGGGGCGAGCAGTACTTC. Translation: CASSLLSDGGEQYF.